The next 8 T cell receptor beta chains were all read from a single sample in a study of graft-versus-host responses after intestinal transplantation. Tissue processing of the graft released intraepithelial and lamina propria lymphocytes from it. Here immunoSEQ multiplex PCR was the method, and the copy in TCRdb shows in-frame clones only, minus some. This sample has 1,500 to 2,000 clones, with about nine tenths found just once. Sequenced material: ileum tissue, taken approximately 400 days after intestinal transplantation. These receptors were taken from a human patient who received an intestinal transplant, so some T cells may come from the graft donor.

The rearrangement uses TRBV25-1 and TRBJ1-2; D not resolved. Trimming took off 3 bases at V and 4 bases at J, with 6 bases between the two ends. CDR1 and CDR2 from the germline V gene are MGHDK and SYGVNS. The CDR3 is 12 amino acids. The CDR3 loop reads CASSEWTYGYTF. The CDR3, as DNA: TGTGCCAGCAGTGAGTGGACCTATGGCTACACCTTC.

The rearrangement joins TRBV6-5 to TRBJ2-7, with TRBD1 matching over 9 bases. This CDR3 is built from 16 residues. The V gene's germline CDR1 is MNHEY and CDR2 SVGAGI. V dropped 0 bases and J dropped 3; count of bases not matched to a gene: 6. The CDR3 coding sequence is TGTGCCAGCAGTTACTCGACCGGGACAGGGATCTACGAGCAGTACTTC. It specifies CASSYSTGTGIYEQYF.

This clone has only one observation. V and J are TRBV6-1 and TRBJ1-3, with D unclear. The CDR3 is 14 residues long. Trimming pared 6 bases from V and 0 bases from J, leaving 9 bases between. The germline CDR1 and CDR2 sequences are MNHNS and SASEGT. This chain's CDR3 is CASSPRTSGNTIYF. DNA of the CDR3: TGTGCCAGCAGCCCTCGGACCTCTGGAAACACCATATATTTT.

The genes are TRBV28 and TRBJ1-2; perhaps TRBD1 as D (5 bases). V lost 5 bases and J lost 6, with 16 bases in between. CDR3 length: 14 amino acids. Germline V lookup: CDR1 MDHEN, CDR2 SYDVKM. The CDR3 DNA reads TGTGCCAGCAGTCGAAACCCTGTACAGGATGGCTACACCTTC. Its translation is CASSRNPVQDGYTF.

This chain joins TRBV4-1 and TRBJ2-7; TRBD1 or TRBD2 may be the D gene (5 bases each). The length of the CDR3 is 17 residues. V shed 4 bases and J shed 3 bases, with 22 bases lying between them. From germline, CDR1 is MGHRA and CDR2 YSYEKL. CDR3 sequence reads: CASSLRPLGRGGYEQYF. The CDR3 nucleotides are TGCGCCAGCAGCCTCAGACCCCTGGGACGCGGAGGCTACGAGCAGTACTTC.

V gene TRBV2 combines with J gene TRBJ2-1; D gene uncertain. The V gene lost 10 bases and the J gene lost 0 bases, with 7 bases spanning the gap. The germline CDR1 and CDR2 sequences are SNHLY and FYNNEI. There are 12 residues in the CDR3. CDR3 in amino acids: CAILSSYNEQFF. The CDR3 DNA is TGTGCCATCCTGAGCTCCTACAATGAGCAGTTCTTC. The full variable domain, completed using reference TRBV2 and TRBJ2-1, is EPEVTQTPSHQVTQMGQEVILRCVPISNHLYFYWYRQILGQKVEFLVSFYNNEISEKSEIFDDQFSVERPDGSNFTLKIRSTKLEDSAMYFCAILSSYNEQFFGPGTRLTVL.

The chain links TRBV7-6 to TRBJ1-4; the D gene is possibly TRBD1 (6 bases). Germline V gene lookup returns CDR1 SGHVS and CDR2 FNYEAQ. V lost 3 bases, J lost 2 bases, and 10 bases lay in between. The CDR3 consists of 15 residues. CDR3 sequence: CASSLTGPTNEKLFF. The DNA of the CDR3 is TGTGCCAGCAGCTTGACAGGTCCGACTAATGAAAAACTGTTTTTT. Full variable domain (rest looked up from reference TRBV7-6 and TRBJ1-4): GAGVSQSPRYKVTKRGQDVALRCDPISGHVSLYWYRQALGQGPEFLTYFNYEAQQDKSGLPNDRFSAERPEGSISTLTIQRTEQRDSAMYRCASSLTGPTNEKLFFGSGTQLSVL.

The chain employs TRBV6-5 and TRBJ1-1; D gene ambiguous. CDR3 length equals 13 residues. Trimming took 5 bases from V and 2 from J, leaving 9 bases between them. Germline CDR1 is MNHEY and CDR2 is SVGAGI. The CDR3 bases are TGTGCCAGCAGTGGGAGACAAAACACTGAAGCTTTCTTT. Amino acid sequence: CASSGRQNTEAFF.